One and the same sample provided the 31 T cell receptor beta chains below, sequenced in a study of T cells in narcolepsy (dated by TCRdb to between 2018 and 2020). The library was prepared using the immunoSEQ multiplex PCR assay. The immuneACCESS repertoire file appears here via TCRdb, limited to in-frame rearrangements. These files lack a portion of the clones; in checked studies, under half of the deficit traces to unresolved V genes, and the cause of the others is not known. Present in this sample are 34,000 or so clones, roughly 80% of which were seen just once. In total, the top ten clones hold approximately 3.8% of the sample. Sequencing input: memory (CD45RA-) CD4+ T cells from blood. The cell subset or site label, as the study defines it: memory T cells sorted ex vivo from peripheral blood. The receptors originated from a human donor in good health.

The chain has TRBV7-3 and TRBJ1-2; D is perhaps TRBD1 (5 bases). This CDR3 has 13 amino acids. Trimming stripped 5 bases from V and 2 bases from J, with 9 bases between. CDR1 is SGHTA and CDR2 is FQGTGA in the germline V gene. This CDR3 is CASSPGTNYGYTF. The DNA of the CDR3 is TGTGCCAGCAGCCCCGGGACCAACTATGGCTACACCTTC.

The chain joins TRBV7-6 to TRBJ2-1; D perhaps matches TRBD2 (6 bases). Germline V gives CDR1 SGHVS, CDR2 FNYEAQ. V lost 4 bases to trimming and J lost 7 bases, with 23 bases between them. The CDR3 contains 17 residues. This CDR3 reads CASSSTGGASRLNEQFF. The CDR3 DNA sequence: TGTGCCAGCAGCTCCACTGGAGGGGCTAGCCGACTGAATGAGCAGTTCTTC.

The V gene is TRBV12-5, the J gene TRBJ1-5; D possibly corresponds to TRBD1 (5 bases). CDR1 and CDR2 from the germline V gene are LGHNT and FRNRAP. The V gene lost 4 bases and the J gene lost 4 bases, with 8 bases spanning the gap. The CDR3 totals 13 residues. The CDR3 sequence is CASGSRQNQPQHF. CDR3 coding DNA: TGTGCTAGTGGTTCACGACAGAATCAGCCCCAGCATTTT. Combining the CDR3 with reference TRBV12-5 and TRBJ1-5 gives the whole variable domain DARVTQTPRHKVTEMGQEVTMRCQPILGHNTVFWYRQTMMQGLELLAYFRNRAPLDDSGMPKDRFSAEMPDATLATLKIQPSEPRDSAVYFCASGSRQNQPQHFGDGTRLSIL.

This clone was recorded only once. This rearrangement joins TRBV4-2 to TRBJ2-7, with D possibly matching TRBD2 (5 bases). Trimming stripped 2 bases from V and 0 bases from J, with 14 bases between. Germline CDR1 is LGHNA and CDR2 is YNFKEQ. The CDR3 is 16 amino acids. The CDR3 reads CASSQSSGPSSYEQYF. The CDR3 coding sequence is TGTGCCAGCAGCCAAAGCAGCGGTCCGAGCTCCTACGAGCAGTACTTC.

DNA of the CDR3: TGTGCCAGCAGGGAGGCCGGGACTAGCGCCTACGAGCAGTACTTC. Encoded protein: CASREAGTSAYEQYF. V gene TRBV2 combines with J gene TRBJ2-7; TRBD2 matches 10 bases. V lost 6 bases, J lost 2 bases, and 7 bases stayed unmatched. This CDR3 has 15 residues. Per germline, CDR1 SNHLY and CDR2 FYNNEI.

This clone was seen a handful of times. For the CDR3, the DNA is TGTGCCAGCAGAACTAGCGGGGGCTGGGAGACCCAGTACTTC. It specifies CASRTSGGWETQYF. The chain is built from TRBV6-5 and TRBJ2-5; 11 positions agree with TRBD2. The CDR3 loop spans 14 amino acids. The V and J ends lost 6 bases and 5 bases, in that order; junction bases with no gene match: 5. From germline, CDR1 is MNHEY and CDR2 SVGAGI.

In DNA form, the CDR3 reads TGTGCCAGCAGCTTGGTACTAGATACGCAGTATTTT. Protein: CASSLVLDTQYF. The rearrangement uses TRBV5-4 and TRBJ2-3; D is unclear. CDR3 size: 12 residues. Germline CDR1 reads SGHNT; CDR2 reads YYREEE (reference sequence). Trimming removed 0 bases at V and 5 bases at J, with 4 bases between.

J is TRBJ2-1 and V is TRBV10-3; TRBD2 matches 8 bases. J lost 7 bases, V lost 5 bases, and 10 bases had no gene match. Germline CDR1 is ENHRY and CDR2 is SYGVKD. This CDR3 contains 15 residues. Here the CDR3 DNA reads TGTGCCATCAGTACTAGCGGCACTGGGGCGAATGAGCAGTTCTTC. This encodes CAISTSGTGANEQFF.

This clone was detected once. The chain employs TRBV5-4 and TRBJ2-7, with 7 bases lining up with TRBD1. V lost 4 bases to trimming and J lost 6 bases; unmatched junction nucleotides: 10. Germline V lookup: CDR1 SGHNT, CDR2 YYREEE (reference sequence). The CDR3 loop spans 14 amino acids. In nucleotides, the CDR3 is TGTGCCAGCAGCCTCCGGGACAGAGGGGCCGAGCAGTACTTC. It codes for CASSLRDRGAEQYF.

This chain connects TRBV7-2 to TRBJ2-3; D gene uncertain. CDR3 length equals 13 residues. V dropped 1 base and J dropped 3 bases, with 5 bases sitting between them. CDR1 SGHTA and CDR2 FQGNSA come from the germline V gene. CDR3: CASSLGTTDTQYF. CDR3 in DNA: TGTGCCAGCAGCTTAGGTACGACAGATACGCAGTATTTT.

This chain uses TRBV10-3 with TRBJ1-2, with TRBD1 identical over 7 bases. CDR3 length: 13 amino acids. V trimming: 3 bases; J trimming: 3 bases; junction bases outside the gene matches: 1. The germline V gene has CDR1 ENHRY and CDR2 SYGVKD. The CDR3 sequence is CAISDGTDYGYTF. In nucleotides, the CDR3 is TGTGCCATCAGTGACGGGACAGACTATGGCTACACCTTC.

The chain recombines TRBV9 with TRBJ2-3; weak D call: TRBD2 (6 bases). The germline CDR1 and CDR2 sequences are SGDLS and YYNGEE. This CDR3 region has 15 residues. The V gene lost 3 bases and the J gene lost 0 bases, with 11 bases spanning the gap. CDR3 protein: CASSASGLSTDTQYF. CDR3 in DNA: TGTGCCAGCAGCGCCTCGGGACTCAGCACAGATACGCAGTATTTT.

The chain combines TRBV19 with TRBJ1-3, with D unclear. Germline CDR1 is LNHDA and CDR2 is SQIVND (reference sequence). The CDR3 length is 14 residues. V shed 3 bases and J shed 0 bases, with 6 bases lying between them. This CDR3 is CASSMTVSGNTIYF. In DNA, the CDR3 is TGTGCCAGTAGTATGACGGTCTCTGGAAACACCATATATTTT.

This clone was seen a single time. The V gene is TRBV5-5, the J gene TRBJ2-1; D gene uncertain. The CDR3 has 15 amino acids. V dropped 2 bases and J dropped 8 bases, with 17 bases sitting between them. Germline CDR1 SGHKS, CDR2 YYEKEE (reference sequence). CDR3 sequence reads: CASSFPRSSRDEQFF. Written as DNA, the CDR3 is TGTGCCAGCAGCTTCCCCCGTAGTAGTAGGGATGAGCAGTTCTTC.

This chain links TRBV19 with TRBJ2-7; 7 bases are a match to TRBD1. Per germline, CDR1 LNHDA and CDR2 SQIVND (reference sequence). V dropped 6 bases and J dropped 0; count of bases not matched to a gene: 2. This CDR3 has 13 residues. The CDR3 bases are TGTGCCAGTAGATCAGGGGGCTCCTACGAGCAGTACTTC. This translates into CASRSGGSYEQYF.

The chain couples TRBV5-1 to TRBJ2-1; TRBD2 matches 9 bases. This CDR3 region has 17 residues. CDR1 is SGHRS, CDR2 YFSETQ, per germline. The V gene end was trimmed by 2 bases and the J gene end by 8 bases; junction bases not matched to a gene: 14. CDR3 in amino acids: CASSFEGLAGFGYEQFF. The DNA for the CDR3 is TGCGCCAGCAGCTTCGAGGGGCTAGCGGGATTCGGGTATGAGCAGTTCTTC.

The rearrangement uses TRBV18 and TRBJ1-1; 7 bases are a match to TRBD1. The CDR3 consists of 15 residues. With V trimmed by 3 bases and J by 3 bases, 7 bases remained unmatched. CDR1 is KGHSH, CDR2 LQKENI, per germline. CDR3 in amino acids: CASSPRQGMDTEAFF. DNA for the CDR3: TGTGCCAGCTCACCCCGACAGGGTATGGACACTGAAGCTTTCTTT.

This clone was detected once. V usage is TRBV9 and J usage is TRBJ1-1; D may be TRBD1 (5 bases). Looked up from germline, CDR1 is SGDLS and CDR2 is YYNGEE. The CDR3 has 14 residues. V was pared by 0 bases and J by 1 base, with 7 bases between. The CDR3 DNA reads TGTGCCAGCAGCGTAGGGAGGGGGAACACTGAAGCTTTCTTT. This codes for CASSVGRGNTEAFF.

V and J are TRBV11-3 and TRBJ2-7, with TRBD2 matching 11 bases. The CDR3 contains 16 residues. The V gene end was trimmed by 4 bases and the J gene end by 2 bases; junction bases not matched to a gene: 7. Germline CDR1 and CDR2: SGHNT and YENEEA. CDR3 in amino acids: CASSSEVAGGAYEQYF. CDR3 DNA: TGTGCCAGCAGCTCCGAGGTAGCGGGAGGGGCCTACGAGCAGTACTTC.

The J gene is TRBJ2-3, the V gene TRBV6-6; 11 nucleotides line up with TRBD2. CDR3 length: 14 residues. Germline lookup yields CDR1 MNHNY and CDR2 SVGAGI (reference sequence). The V and J ends lost 5 bases and 6 bases, in that order; junction bases with no gene match: 4. This CDR3 reads CASSIAGGSDTQYF. The CDR3 nucleotides are TGTGCCAGCAGTATAGCGGGAGGGTCGGATACGCAGTATTTT.

The CDR3 region is CASSLMRTNRDTQYF. The CDR3 DNA reads TGTGCCAGCAGCTTAATGAGGACAAACAGAGATACGCAGTATTTT. The chain links TRBV7-8 to TRBJ2-3; D perhaps matches TRBD1 (5 bases). This CDR3 has 15 amino acids. Germline V gene sequence: CDR1 SGHVS, CDR2 FQNEAQ. Trimming stripped 2 bases from V and 5 bases from J, with 14 bases between. Drawing the rest from reference TRBV7-8 and TRBJ2-3, the complete variable domain is GAGVSQSPRYKVAKRGQDVALRCDPISGHVSLFWYQQALGQGPEFLTYFQNEAQLDKSGLPSDRFFAERPEGSVSTLKIQRTQQEDSAVYLCASSLMRTNRDTQYFGPGTRLTVL.

This rearrangement joins TRBV9 to TRBJ1-5; 9 positions agree with TRBD1. Germline V gene lookup returns CDR1 SGDLS and CDR2 YYNGEE. The junction had 10 bases not matched to a gene; V was cut back by 7 bases and J by 8 bases. The CDR3 is 14 residues long. The CDR3 coding sequence is TGTGCCAGCGATCCAAGGGGACAGGGTAAGCCCCAGCATTTT. This translates into CASDPRGQGKPQHF.

The V gene is TRBV6-1, the J gene TRBJ1-4, with D tentatively TRBD1 (5 bases). The germline V gene has CDR1 MNHNS and CDR2 SASEGT. CDR3 size: 15 residues. Trimming removed 0 bases from V and 10 bases from J, with 15 bases in between. CDR3 bases: TGTGCCAGCAGTGAAGCAGCGGGGAATGGGGGAAAACTGTTTTTT. It codes for CASSEAAGNGGKLFF.

The rearrangement joins TRBV6-5 to TRBJ1-1; possibly TRBD1 for D (5 bases). With 2 bases removed from V and 3 bases from J, the gap between germline ends came to 13 bases. This CDR3 region has 15 residues. From germline, CDR1 is MNHEY and CDR2 SVGAGI. The CDR3 protein is CASSYRRGRDTEAFF. The CDR3 coding sequence is TGTGCCAGCAGTTACCGCCGGGGGAGGGACACTGAAGCTTTCTTT.

This CDR3 reads CAWSVAGVGEQYF. CDR3 sequence (DNA): TGTGCCTGGTCCGTAGCGGGAGTGGGTGAGCAGTACTTC. V usage is TRBV30 and J usage is TRBJ2-7; TRBD2 matches 9 bases. The junction had 9 bases not matched to a gene; V was cut back by 5 bases and J by 7 bases. The CDR3 runs 13 residues. Germline-derived CDR1 and CDR2 are GTSNPN and SVGIG (reference sequence).

The CDR3 nucleotides are TGTGCCAGCAGCTTCCGGGACAAAAACACCGGGGAGCTGTTTTTT. This sequence encodes CASSFRDKNTGELFF. The chain has TRBV11-2 and TRBJ2-2; D might be TRBD1 (6 bases). V was trimmed by 3 bases and J by 2 bases, leaving 10 bases between them. The CDR3 is 15 residues long. Germline V gene lookup returns CDR1 SGHAT and CDR2 FQNNGV.

CDR3 sequence: CASSLVANTIYF. The DNA of the CDR3 is TGTGCCAGCAGCTTAGTGGCAAACACCATATATTTT. This chain connects TRBV11-2 to TRBJ1-3; D unclear. CDR1 is SGHAT, CDR2 FQNNGV, per germline. This CDR3 spans 12 amino acids. The ends were cut back, 1 base at V and 6 bases at J, with 4 bases in the middle. Based on the CDR3 plus reference TRBV11-2 and TRBJ1-3, the full variable domain is EAGVAQSPRYKIIEKRQSVAFWCNPISGHATLYWYQQILGQGPKLLIQFQNNGVVDDSQLPKDRFSAERLKGVDSTLKIQPAKLEDSAVYLCASSLVANTIYFGEGSWLTVV.

The J gene is TRBJ1-2, the V gene TRBV12-5; 7 bases fit TRBD1. This CDR3 has 12 residues. The ends lost 6 bases at V and 8 bases at J; junction bases unmatched: 6. Germline V gene sequence: CDR1 LGHNT, CDR2 FRNRAP. The CDR3 DNA sequence: TGTGCTAGTGGAATGACAGGGCTGGGCTACACCTTC. Encoded protein: CASGMTGLGYTF.

The chain combines TRBV7-9 with TRBJ1-2; weak D call: TRBD1 (5 bases). The CDR3 consists of 16 residues. V lost 5 bases and J lost 1, with 17 bases in between. Looked up from germline, CDR1 is SEHNR and CDR2 is FQNEAQ (reference sequence). CDR3 nucleotide sequence: TGTGCCAGCAGCCCAGACCGGGACGAGGGTAACTATGGCTACACCTTC. Translating it yields CASSPDRDEGNYGYTF.

A remark on this clone: The junction departs from the called germline gene at one end, perhaps through a read error. The chain employs TRBV11-3 and TRBJ2-7; no firm D call. Per the germline V gene, CDR1 is SGHNT and CDR2 is YENEEA. The CDR3 totals 14 residues. This CDR3 reads CASSSHRSSCEQYF. The CDR3 DNA is TGTGCCAGCAGCTCACATAGGAGCTCCTGCGAGCAGTACTTC.

The rearrangement links TRBV12-5 to TRBJ1-5; the match to TRBD1 covers 12 bases. Germline assignment: CDR1 LGHNT and CDR2 FRNRAP. The CDR3 spans 15 residues. V lost 4 bases and J lost 7; bases outside the gene matches: 5. In DNA, the CDR3 is TGTGCTAGTGGTTCTCTTGGGACAGGGGGCCAGCCCCAGCATTTT. As protein: CASGSLGTGGQPQHF.